The T cell receptor beta chain under discussion was sequenced for a study of T cell responses to AZD1222 COVID-19 vaccine. This CDR3 has 15 residues. Germline loops: CDR1 LNHDA, CDR2 SQIVND (reference sequence). V was shortened by 4 bases and J by 1 base, with 13 bases between the two germline ends. This clone was recorded a few times. Data came from immunoSEQ multiplex PCR; TCRdb stores just in-frame clones and leaves some out. Of 150,000 or so clones listed, approximately 90% are singletons. This sequence originates from an adult who received the AZD1222 COVID-19 vaccine. The sample in question was peripheral blood, obtained 28 days after the second AZD1222 dose. The chain carries TRBV19 and TRBJ1-1; the D is unclear. The CDR3 DNA reads as TGTGCCAGTAGTAGAGGACTGATCGAGAACACTGAAGCTTTCTTT. Translating gives CASSRGLIENTEAFF.